Here is one T cell receptor beta chain with its context. What it binds is unknown. MiXCR was used by TCRdb to re-call the PCR reads. The table has 15,000 or so clones, about 31% seen once. Until they underwent thyroid surgery, no patient had received any treatment. These data belong to a study of metastatic and nonmetastatic thyroid tumors. The junction had 14 bases not matched to a gene; V was cut back by 4 bases and J by 5 bases. CDR1 is LGHNA and CDR2 is YNFKEQ in the germline V gene. The CDR3 sequence is 17 residues long. Overall study findings and caveats: For both blood and tumor, malignant thyroid tumors reportedly showed significantly higher TCR beta diversity than benign nodules did.

Input material: blood. The chain has TRBV4-2 and TRBJ2-1, with TRBD2 matching 7 bases. This clonotype was sampled from a female donor with papillary thyroid cancer or a benign thyroid nodule (not recorded which). Some clones in this sample may be carry-over from other donors' samples. The CDR3 sequence: CASSPTGGGTFDNEQFF. The CDR3 nucleotides read TGTGCCAGCAGCCCGACGGGCGGGGGAACCTTCGACAATGAGCAGTTCTTC.